The rows below give T cell receptor beta chains drawn from one sample of a study of T-cell memory formation after mild COVID-19. One entry per CDR3 protein results from TCRdb running MiXCR on the 5' RACE reads. In the table there are under 250,000 distinct CDR3 sequences, over 9% of which are singletons. Sequenced input: PBMCs or a T cell subset sorted from them (not recorded which). The receptors stem from a man between 18 and 35 years old who had mild COVID-19 (a few samples of this study predate the infection). Cell type and time point are not known. CDR3s include the opening cysteine and the closing phenylalanine or tryptophan. Each record gives: J gene, CDR3 length, clone size, V gene, D gene, CDR3 DNA, CDR3 protein. A D gene is named only where the DNA matches it firmly. Some rows have no size entry. The others give once, few or many, or a class for an expanded clone.

>TRBJ2-1|12|-|TRBV6-5|TRBD1
TGTGCCAGTTGGACAGGGAGGAATGAGCAGTTCTTC
CASWTGRNEQFF
>TRBJ2-5|13|-|TRBV5-1|-
TGCGCCAGCAGCTTTGGCAATACAGAGACCCAGTACTTC
CASSFGNTETQYF
>TRBJ2-5|14|-|TRBV2|TRBD1
TGTGCCAGCAATGAACAGGGGGCCGATGGGACCCAGTACTTC
CASNEQGADGTQYF
>TRBJ2-6|15|few|TRBV18|-
TGTGCCAGCTCACCACAGGCTCTGGGGGCCAACGTCCTGACTTTC
CASSPQALGANVLTF
>TRBJ2-5|17|-|TRBV10-1|TRBD1
TGCGCCATAAAGCCCGAGGCGTTAGGGGGCCTCCAAGAGACCCAGTACTTC
CAIKPEALGGLQETQYF
>TRBJ2-5|13|many|TRBV6-5|-
TGTGCCAGCAGTCGGACAGTCCAAGAGACCCAGTACTTC
CASSRTVQETQYF
>TRBJ1-2|13|-|TRBV20-1|TRBD1
TGCAGTGCCAGGGCCGGGACAGTAGGAGGCTACACCTTC
CSARAGTVGGYTF
>TRBJ1-5|13|-|TRBV12-3/TRBV12-4|-
TGTGCCAGCAGTCTACAGGGCATGGGGCCCCAGCATTTT
CASSLQGMGPQHF
>TRBJ1-1|15|-|TRBV29-1|-
TGCAGCGTTGGGGGTTGGGCAGGGAAGAACACTGAAGCTTTCTTT
CSVGGWAGKNTEAFF
>TRBJ2-1|14|few|TRBV4-1|-
TGCGCCAGCAGCCAAGAAAGAGACTACAATGAGCAGTTCTTC
CASSQERDYNEQFF
>TRBJ2-1|15|few|TRBV5-1|TRBD2
TGCGCCAGCAGCCTCACTAGCGGGCCCTACAATGAGCAGTTCTTC
CASSLTSGPYNEQFF
>TRBJ2-3|13|many|TRBV29-1|TRBD1
TGCAGCGTACAAATAAACAGGGGGGATACGCAGTATTTT
CSVQINRGDTQYF
>TRBJ2-3|13|many|TRBV20-1|TRBD2
TGCAGTGCTAGGCGGGGGGGCACAGATACGCAGTATTTT
CSARRGGTDTQYF
>TRBJ1-2|13|few|TRBV7-2|TRBD1
TGTGCCAGCCATTCCGGGACAGGGGATGGCTACACCTTC
CASHSGTGDGYTF
>TRBJ1-2|13|-|TRBV20-1|TRBD1
TGCAGTGCTACGACAGGGGGCGACTATGGCTACACCTTC
CSATTGGDYGYTF
>TRBJ2-3|14|few|TRBV20-1|TRBD2
TGCAGTGCTAGAGGGGGGGGAGGGACAGATACGCAGTATTTT
CSARGGGGTDTQYF
>TRBJ1-6|14|-|TRBV19|-
TGTGCCAGTACCGGCCGAGTCGAGGGTTCACCCCTCCACTTT
CASTGRVEGSPLHF
>TRBJ2-3|14|many|TRBV7-2|TRBD1
TGTGCCAGCAGCGCGGACAGGGGTACAGATACGCAGTATTTT
CASSADRGTDTQYF